Listed below are T cell receptor beta chains from one sample, sequenced in a study of vaccination and CD4 T cells after COVID-19. TCRdb re-derived calls from the PCR reads in MiXCR, one entry per CDR3 protein. The data show about 21,000 distinct CDR3 sequences, more than 45% seen once. This specimen consisted of CD4+ T cells from blood, obtained before SARS-CoV-2 vaccination. The receptor set was obtained from a human donor who had recovered from COVID-19. The CDR3 runs from the conserved cysteine through the conserved F or W. D genes are given only for firm matches. Not all rows give a size; the values are once, few, many and, for expanded clones, a class.

v_call	d_call	j_call	clone_size	cdr3_aa	cdr3_nt
TRBV19	TRBD1	TRBJ1-2	.	CASSTGGAGYGYTF	TGTGCCAGTAGTACAGGGGGCGCGGGCTATGGCTACACCTTC
TRBV20-1	.	TRBJ2-4	few	CSAYDPGHKNIQYF	TGCAGTGCTTACGACCCGGGACATAAAAACATTCAGTACTTC
TRBV28	.	TRBJ1-1	few	CASRQDRLREAFF	TGTGCCAGCAGGCAAGACAGGCTACGGGAAGCTTTCTTT
TRBV20-1	TRBD2	TRBJ2-1	.	CSALGLDSNNEQFF	TGCAGTGCTCTGGGACTAGACTCTAACAATGAGCAGTTCTTC
TRBV7-9	.	TRBJ1-1	few	CASSFRTEAFF	TGTGCCAGCAGCTTCCGGACCGAAGCTTTCTTT
TRBV2	.	TRBJ1-2	.	CASSDRTLGYTF	TGTGCCAGCAGTGACCGGACGCTCGGATACACCTTC
TRBV14	.	TRBJ2-1	.	CASSQNREQFF	TGTGCCAGCAGCCAAAACCGGGAGCAGTTCTTC
TRBV7-2	.	TRBJ2-5	.	CASSLAGGGLETQYF	TGTGCCAGCAGCTTAGCGGGAGGTGGGTTGGAGACCCAGTACTTC
TRBV7-9	.	TRBJ2-5	few	CASSFPAQETQYF	TGTGCCAGCAGCTTCCCAGCGCAAGAGACCCAGTACTTC
TRBV28	.	TRBJ2-5	few	CASSPDRATQETQYF	TGTGCCAGCAGCCCCGACCGGGCCACACAAGAGACCCAGTACTTC
TRBV19	TRBD2	TRBJ2-3	few	CASSPLAGAADTQYF	TGTGCCAGTAGCCCCCTAGCGGGAGCGGCAGATACGCAGTATTTT
TRBV20-1	TRBD1	TRBJ2-2	.	CSAEGAATGELFF	TGCAGTGCTGAGGGGGCTGCAACCGGGGAGCTGTTTTTT
TRBV27	.	TRBJ1-5	.	CASSPIIKRENQPQHF	TGTGCCAGCAGTCCAATAATTAAACGGGAGAATCAGCCCCAGCATTTT
TRBV6-1	.	TRBJ1-6	few	CAGQSSYNSPLHF	TGTGCCGGACAGAGCTCCTATAATTCACCCCTCCACTTT
TRBV15	TRBD2	TRBJ2-1	.	CATSRNSGRDEQFF	TGTGCCACCAGCAGAAATAGCGGGAGGGACGAGCAGTTCTTC
TRBV10-3	.	TRBJ1-2	few	CAISETGPYGYTF	TGTGCCATCAGTGAGACAGGGCCGTATGGCTACACCTTC
TRBV6-1	.	TRBJ2-1	.	CASRRTPYNEQFF	TGTGCCAGCAGAAGGACGCCCTACAATGAGCAGTTCTTC
TRBV4-2	TRBD1	TRBJ1-6	.	CATGTAIDNSPLHF	TGTGCCACCGGGACAGCTATTGATAATTCACCCCTCCACTTT
TRBV20-1	TRBD2	TRBJ2-7	.	CSARASSGSRYEQYF	TGCAGTGCTAGAGCCTCTAGCGGGAGTCGGTACGAGCAGTACTTC
TRBV7-2	.	TRBJ2-5	few	CASSLWLGETQYF	TGTGCCAGCAGCTTATGGTTGGGGGAGACCCAGTACTTC
TRBV7-2	.	TRBJ1-5	.	CASSGAVTLNQPQHF	TGTGCCAGCAGCGGGGCCGTGACACTTAATCAGCCCCAGCATTTT
TRBV7-2	.	TRBJ2-7	.	CASSLLYEQYF	TGTGCCAGCAGCTTACTCTACGAGCAGTACTTC
TRBV5-4	.	TRBJ2-3	.	CASSLERESASDTQYF	TGTGCCAGCAGTCTTGAAAGGGAATCGGCCTCGGATACGCAGTATTTT
TRBV27	.	TRBJ2-3	few	CASSFSGTSTDTQYF	TGTGCCAGCAGTTTTTCAGGGACTAGCACAGATACGCAGTATTTT
TRBV12-3/TRBV12-4	.	TRBJ2-1	.	CASSLGLENNEQFF	TGTGCCAGCAGTTTGGGACTGGAAAACAATGAGCAGTTCTTC
TRBV20-1	TRBD1	TRBJ1-2	few	CSATLPGQSHGYTF	TGCAGTGCTACATTACCGGGACAGAGCCATGGCTACACCTTC
TRBV4-1	TRBD2	TRBJ2-7	.	CASSQAASGRAYEQYF	TGCGCCAGCAGCCAAGCTGCTAGCGGGAGGGCCTACGAGCAGTACTTC
TRBV2	.	TRBJ2-5	.	CASSEENQETQYF	TGTGCCAGCAGTGAAGAGAACCAAGAGACCCAGTACTTC
TRBV6-1	TRBD1	TRBJ1-4	few	CASRTGGLNEKLFF	TGTGCCAGCAGGACAGGGGGCCTTAATGAAAAACTGTTTTTT
TRBV20-1	TRBD2	TRBJ2-1	.	CSATGTLLAGGTSYNEQFF	TGCAGTGCTACCGGGACCCTACTAGCGGGAGGCACCTCCTACAATGAGCAGTTCTTC
TRBV11-3	TRBD2	TRBJ2-3	.	CASSGTRGADTQYF	TGTGCCAGCAGCGGGACGCGGGGGGCAGATACGCAGTATTTT
TRBV2	.	TRBJ1-1	.	CASSVTQMNTEAFF	TGTGCCAGCAGTGTCACTCAGATGAACACTGAAGCTTTCTTT
TRBV6-5	.	TRBJ1-6	.	CASSYSGTAGSPLHF	TGTGCCAGCAGTTACTCTGGGACCGCCGGTTCACCCCTCCACTTT
TRBV6-2/TRBV6-3	.	TRBJ2-7	.	CASSRDFPYEQYF	TGTGCCAGCAGTAGGGACTTCCCCTACGAGCAGTACTTC
TRBV6-4	.	TRBJ2-7	.	CAKGTDRFSYEQYF	TGTGCCAAGGGGACCGATCGATTCTCCTACGAGCAGTACTTC
TRBV6-1	TRBD1	TRBJ1-1	.	CASSRQGTEAFF	TGTGCCAGCAGTCGACAGGGCACTGAAGCTTTCTTT
TRBV7-9	.	TRBJ2-2	.	CASSFSDTAGELFF	TGTGCCAGCAGCTTTAGTGATACCGCCGGGGAGCTGTTTTTT
TRBV7-3	TRBD2	TRBJ2-3	.	CASSTGTSGDTQYF	TGTGCCAGCAGCACAGGGACTAGCGGAGATACGCAGTATTTT
TRBV6-5	.	TRBJ1-1	.	CASSSHRTNTEAFF	TGTGCCAGCAGTTCCCACAGGACGAACACTGAAGCTTTCTTT
TRBV28	TRBD2	TRBJ2-1	.	CASRPGTSVDHEQFF	TGTGCCAGCCGGCCGGGGACTAGTGTGGATCATGAGCAGTTCTTC
TRBV20-1	.	TRBJ2-3	.	CSARGLGGAGDTQYF	TGCAGTGCTAGGGGACTTGGGGGAGCTGGAGATACGCAGTATTTT
TRBV28	TRBD1	TRBJ1-3	.	CASSLFGAGTGGAGNTIYF	TGTGCCAGCAGTTTATTTGGGGCTGGGACAGGGGGCGCTGGAAACACCATATATTTT
TRBV20-1	TRBD2	TRBJ2-3	.	CSANAGGPDTQYF	TGCAGTGCTAACGCGGGAGGTCCCGATACGCAGTATTTT
TRBV20-1	TRBD1	TRBJ2-5	.	CSAGQGDRSAETQYF	TGCAGTGCTGGACAGGGAGATCGGTCGGCGGAGACCCAGTACTTC
TRBV6-5	TRBD2	TRBJ2-3	.	CASSSTSGRLDTQYF	TGTGCCAGCAGTTCGACTAGCGGGAGGTTAGATACGCAGTATTTT
TRBV6-5	.	TRBJ2-1	.	CASSYLRQDNEQFF	TGTGCCAGCAGTTACCTACGACAAGACAATGAGCAGTTCTTC
TRBV20-1	.	TRBJ2-7	.	CSARVTGFRGREQYF	TGCAGTGCTAGAGTAACAGGGTTCCGAGGCAGGGAGCAGTACTTC
TRBV6-1	.	TRBJ1-5	few	CASMVQGDQPQHF	TGTGCCAGCATGGTACAGGGAGATCAGCCCCAGCATTTT
TRBV19	.	TRBJ1-2	.	CASSNYDSIYGYTF	TGTGCCAGTAGTAACTACGACAGTATCTATGGCTACACCTTC
TRBV2	.	TRBJ1-4	.	CASSEAGAATNEKLFF	TGTGCCAGCAGTGAAGCAGGGGCTGCAACTAATGAAAAACTGTTTTTT
TRBV18	.	TRBJ2-3	.	CASSPSWQDTQYF	TGTGCCAGCTCACCCAGTTGGCAGGATACGCAGTATTTT
TRBV23-1	.	TRBJ1-5	.	CAGSIRGEGQPQHF	TGCGCCGGCAGTATCAGAGGGGAAGGTCAGCCCCAGCATTTT